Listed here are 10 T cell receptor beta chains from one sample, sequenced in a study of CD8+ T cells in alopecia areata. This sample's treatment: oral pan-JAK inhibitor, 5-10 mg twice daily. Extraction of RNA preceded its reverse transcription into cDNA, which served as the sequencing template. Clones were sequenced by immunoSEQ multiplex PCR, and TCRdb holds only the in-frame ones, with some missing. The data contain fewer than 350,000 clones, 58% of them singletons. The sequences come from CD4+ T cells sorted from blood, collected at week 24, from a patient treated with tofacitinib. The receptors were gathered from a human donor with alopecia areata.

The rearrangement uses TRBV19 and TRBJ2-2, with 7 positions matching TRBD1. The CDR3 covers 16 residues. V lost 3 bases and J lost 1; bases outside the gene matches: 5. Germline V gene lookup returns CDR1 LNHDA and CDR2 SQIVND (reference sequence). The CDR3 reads CASSMRDSQNTGELFF. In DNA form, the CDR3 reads TGTGCCAGTAGTATGAGGGACAGTCAGAACACCGGGGAGCTGTTTTTT.

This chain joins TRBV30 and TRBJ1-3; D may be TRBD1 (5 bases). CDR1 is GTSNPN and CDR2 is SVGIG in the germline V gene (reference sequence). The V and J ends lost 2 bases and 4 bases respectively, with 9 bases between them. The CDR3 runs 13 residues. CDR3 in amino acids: CAWSLWGGNTIYF. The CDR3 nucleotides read TGTGCCTGGAGTTTATGGGGGGGAAACACCATATATTTT.

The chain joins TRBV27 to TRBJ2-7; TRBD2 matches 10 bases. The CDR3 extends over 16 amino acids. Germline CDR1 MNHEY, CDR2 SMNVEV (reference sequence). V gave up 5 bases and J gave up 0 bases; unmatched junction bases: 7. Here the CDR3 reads CASSPGLADFSYEQYF. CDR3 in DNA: TGTGCCAGCAGTCCAGGACTAGCGGACTTCTCCTACGAGCAGTACTTC.

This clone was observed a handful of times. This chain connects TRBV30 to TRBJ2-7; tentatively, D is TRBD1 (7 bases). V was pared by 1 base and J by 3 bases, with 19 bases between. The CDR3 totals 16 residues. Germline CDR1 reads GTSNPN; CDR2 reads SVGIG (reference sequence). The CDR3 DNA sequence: TGTGCCTGGAGTGACCCACAGGGGACTCGAGGCTACGAGCAGTACTTC. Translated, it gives CAWSDPQGTRGYEQYF.

The CDR3 region is CASGQGQDGEQFF. The CDR3 DNA is TGCGCCAGCGGACAGGGGCAAGACGGTGAGCAGTTCTTC. This rearrangement joins TRBV5-1 to TRBJ2-1; TRBD1 agrees at 9 bases. The CDR3 spans 13 residues. Germline CDR1 and CDR2: SGHRS and YFSETQ. With V trimmed by 7 bases and J by 9 bases, 8 bases remained unmatched.

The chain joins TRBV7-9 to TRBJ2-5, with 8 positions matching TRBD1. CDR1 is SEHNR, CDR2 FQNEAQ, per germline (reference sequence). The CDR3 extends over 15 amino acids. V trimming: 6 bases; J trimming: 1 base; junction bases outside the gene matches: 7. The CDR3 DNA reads TGTGCCAGCAGACCTCGGACAGGGACCCAAGAGACCCAGTACTTC. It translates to CASRPRTGTQETQYF.

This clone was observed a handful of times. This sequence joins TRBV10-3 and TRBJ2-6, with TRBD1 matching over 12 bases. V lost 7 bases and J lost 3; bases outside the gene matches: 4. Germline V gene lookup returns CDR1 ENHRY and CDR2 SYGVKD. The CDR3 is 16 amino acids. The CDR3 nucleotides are TGTGCCATCACGGGACAGGGGGCGCGTGGGGCCAACGTCCTGACTTTC. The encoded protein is CAITGQGARGANVLTF.

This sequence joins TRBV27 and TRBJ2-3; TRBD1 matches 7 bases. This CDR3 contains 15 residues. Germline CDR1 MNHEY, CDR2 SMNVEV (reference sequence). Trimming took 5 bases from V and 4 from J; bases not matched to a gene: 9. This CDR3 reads CASSPQPQGADTQYF. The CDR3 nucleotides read TGTGCCAGCAGTCCACAACCCCAGGGGGCAGATACGCAGTATTTT.

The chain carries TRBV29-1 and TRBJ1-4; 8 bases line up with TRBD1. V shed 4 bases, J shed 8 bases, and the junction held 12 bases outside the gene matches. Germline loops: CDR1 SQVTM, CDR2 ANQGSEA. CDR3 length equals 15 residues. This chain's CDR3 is CSVAGGTDRAEKLFF. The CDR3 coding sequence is TGCAGCGTTGCGGGGGGAACGGACAGGGCCGAAAAACTGTTTTTT.

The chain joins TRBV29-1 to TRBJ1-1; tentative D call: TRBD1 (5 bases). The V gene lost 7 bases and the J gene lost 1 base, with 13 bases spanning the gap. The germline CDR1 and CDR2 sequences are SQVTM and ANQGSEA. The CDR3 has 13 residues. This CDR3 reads CSAATGRNTEAFF. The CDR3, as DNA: TGCAGCGCCGCTACGGGGCGGAACACTGAAGCTTTCTTT.